This T cell receptor beta chain was recovered during a study of T-cell memory formation after mild COVID-19. Study overall: TCR clusters showed largely donor specificity.

Study observations and caveats: The main location of contracting CD4+ clones was CM and EM, and that of contracting CD8+ clones was EMRA.

As for this clonotype: Its antigen is unidentified.

The authors produced TCR alpha and TCR beta cDNA libraries with sample barcodes and UMIs by 5'RACE using constant-segment primers. Each CDR3 protein gets one entry after TCRdb re-called the 5' RACE reads with MiXCR. The sample has 410,000 or so distinct CDR3 sequences; more than 20% are singletons. V gave up 3 bases and J gave up 0 bases, with 12 bases separating them. The CDR3 is 15 amino acids. Germline V gene data show CDR1 as KGHSH and CDR2 as LQKENI. The V gene is TRBV18, the J gene TRBJ2-7; D is perhaps TRBD2 (5 bases). The clonotype originates from an adult woman who had mild COVID-19 (a few samples of this study predate the infection). Cell type and time point are not known. Input material: PBMCs or a T cell subset sorted from them (not recorded which). This chain's CDR3 is CASSPPAGSSYEQYF. CDR3 DNA sequence: TGTGCCAGCTCACCCCCCGCGGGTAGCTCCTACGAGCAGTACTTC.